This T cell receptor (beta chain) was identified in a study of T cells in Graves' hyperthyroidism and ophthalmopathy. RNA transcripts gave rise to amplified TCR beta CDR3 regions. HTBI primers were used for first-round RT-PCR of the TCR CDR3. TCRdb used MiXCR to reprocess the multiplex PCR reads, holding one entry per CDR3 protein. Among almost 250,000 distinct CDR3 sequences listed, around 26% were seen once. Trimming pared 5 bases from V and 3 bases from J, leaving 10 bases between. The CDR3 totals 13 residues. Germline CDR1 reads MNHEY; CDR2 reads SVGEGT. This clonotype was sampled from a woman aged 40 to 49 with Graves' ophthalmopathy. This chain links TRBV6-2 or TRBV6-3 with TRBJ1-2; the D gene is possibly TRBD1 (5 bases). The sample was blood. The CDR3 spells CASSQQGYYGYTF. CDR3 bases: TGTGCCAGCAGTCAGCAGGGATACTATGGCTACACCTTC.